This record covers a single T cell receptor beta chain. Its target is unknown. TCRdb redid the calling of the reads with MiXCR, one entry per CDR3 protein. The sample has 110,000 or so distinct CDR3 sequences, 30% seen once. This sample was included in a study of T cell repertoires in cytomegalovirus infection. The wider study: CMV epitopes used comprised recently identified HLA-C-restricted ones and well-studied HLA-B-restricted ones. Based on public TCR beta signatures, there were indications of CMV infection and of a matching HLA type.

The CDR3 runs 15 residues. Trimming removed 6 bases from V and 5 bases from J, with 16 bases in between. Germline V CDR1 and CDR2: MNHEY, SVGEGT. Study observations and caveats: The ex vivo response showed dominance by HLA-C-restricted CMV-specific TCR beta clonotypes.

The TCR comes from a human donor in good health (CMV status not recorded). Some clones in this sample may be carry-over from other donors' samples. V is TRBV6-2 or TRBV6-3 and J is TRBJ2-2; D is undetermined. This specimen consisted of CD8+ T cells from cultured PBMCs, obtained from culture after CMV antigen stimulation. CDR3 sequence (DNA): TGTGCCAGCAGATCGAGTCCCTCGGCAACCGGGGAGCTGTTTTTT. It is translated as CASRSSPSATGELFF.